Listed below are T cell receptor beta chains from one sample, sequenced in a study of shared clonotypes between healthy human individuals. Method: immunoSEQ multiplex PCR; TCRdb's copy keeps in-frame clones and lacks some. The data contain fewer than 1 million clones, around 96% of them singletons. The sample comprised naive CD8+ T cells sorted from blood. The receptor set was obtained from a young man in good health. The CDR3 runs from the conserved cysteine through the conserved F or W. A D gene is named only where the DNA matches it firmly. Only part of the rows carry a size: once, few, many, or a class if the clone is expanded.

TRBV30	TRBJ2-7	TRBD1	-	CAWSVMTGAFTPYEQYF	TGTGCCTGGAGTGTAATGACAGGGGCGTTTACCCCCTACGAGCAGTACTTC
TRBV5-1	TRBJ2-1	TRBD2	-	CASSQSIAGELDNEQFF	TGCGCCAGCAGCCAGTCGATAGCGGGAGAACTTGATAATGAGCAGTTCTTC
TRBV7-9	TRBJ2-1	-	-	CASSSSNRQYNEQFF	TGTGCCAGCAGCAGTTCAAATAGACAGTACAATGAGCAGTTCTTC
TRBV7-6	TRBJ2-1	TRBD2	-	CASSLEASGTRSSYNEQFF	TGTGCCAGCAGCTTAGAGGCTAGCGGGACACGCAGCTCCTACAATGAGCAGTTCTTC
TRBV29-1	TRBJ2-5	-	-	CSVEDPRDGLQETQYF	TGCAGCGTTGAAGATCCCAGGGATGGGCTGCAAGAGACCCAGTACTTC
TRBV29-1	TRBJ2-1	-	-	CSVPGLPAGYNEQFF	TGCAGCGTGCCGGGGCTTCCGGCGGGGTACAATGAGCAGTTCTTC
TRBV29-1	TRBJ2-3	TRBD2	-	CSVGGRGVYNTQYF	TGCAGCGTTGGGGGCCGGGGGGTGTATAATACGCAGTATTTT
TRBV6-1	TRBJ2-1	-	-	CASSELAATYNEQFF	TGTGCCAGCAGTGAACTTGCGGCAACCTACAATGAGCAGTTCTTC
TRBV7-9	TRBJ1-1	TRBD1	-	CASSPAGTAHTEAFF	TGTGCCAGCAGCCCCGCCGGGACAGCTCACACTGAAGCTTTCTTT
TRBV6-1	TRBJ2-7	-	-	CASSPQFFYEQYF	TGTGCCAGCAGTCCCCAATTTTTCTACGAGCAGTACTTC
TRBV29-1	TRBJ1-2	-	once	CSVRGAGTGYGYTF	TGCAGCGTTCGGGGGGCGGGGACGGGCTATGGCTACACCTTC
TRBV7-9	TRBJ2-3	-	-	CASSLAGDSTDTQYF	TGTGCCAGCAGCTTAGCGGGGGACAGCACAGATACGCAGTATTTT
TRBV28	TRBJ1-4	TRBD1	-	CASQVQGATNEKLFF	TGTGCCAGCCAAGTGCAGGGGGCAACTAATGAAAAACTGTTTTTT
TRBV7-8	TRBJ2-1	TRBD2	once	CASSLLRGLAGDPHYNEQFF	TGTGCCAGCAGCCTACTCCGGGGACTAGCGGGAGACCCCCACTACAATGAGCAGTTCTTC
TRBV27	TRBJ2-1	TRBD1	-	CASSSARTGIYEQFF	TGTGCCAGCAGTTCGGCCCGGACAGGGATCTATGAGCAGTTCTTC
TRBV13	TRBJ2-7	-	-	CASSLGVGRGGEQYF	TGTGCCAGCAGCTTAGGAGTGGGCAGGGGAGGCGAGCAGTACTTC
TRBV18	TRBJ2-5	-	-	CASSPPRAGADQETQYF	TGTGCCAGCTCACCACCGAGGGCAGGGGCGGACCAAGAGACCCAGTACTTC
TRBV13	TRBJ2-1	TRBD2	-	CASSPGTSVPYNEQFF	TGTGCCAGCAGCCCCGGGACTAGCGTGCCCTACAATGAGCAGTTCTTC
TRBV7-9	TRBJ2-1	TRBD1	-	CASSPGTGGGKAYNEQFF	TGTGCCAGCAGCCCTGGGACAGGGGGCGGTAAGGCCTACAATGAGCAGTTCTTC
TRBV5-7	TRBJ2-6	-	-	CASFGFCVQSRANVLTF	TGTGCCAGCTTCGGTTTTTGCGTACAAAGTCGGGCCAACGTCCTGACTTTC